These T cell receptor beta chains were read from a single sample in a study of shared clonotypes between healthy human individuals. Profiled with immunoSEQ multiplex PCR; TCRdb holds only in-frame clones, not every one. The table records about 680,000 clones, 72% of them present only once. Sequencing input: memory CD4+ T cells sorted from blood. Every receptor here comes from a woman younger than 45 in good health. Both conserved end residues are part of each CDR3. The order of the fields is V gene, J gene, D gene, clone size, CDR3 DNA, CDR3 protein. D genes are given only for firm matches. Not all rows give a size; the values are once, few, many and, for expanded clones, a class.

v_gene: TRBV5-1
j_gene: TRBJ2-4
d_gene: .
abundance: .
CDR3nt: TGCGCCAGCAGCTTCCAGGGGGGAGGAAGAGTCAGGGACATTCAGTACTTC
CDR3aa: CASSFQGGGRVRDIQYF

v_gene: TRBV11-2
j_gene: TRBJ2-2
d_gene: TRBD2
abundance: .
CDR3nt: TGTGCCAGCAGAAAGGGACTAGCGGGATTTACCGGGGAGCTGTTTTTT
CDR3aa: CASRKGLAGFTGELFF

v_gene: TRBV7-3
j_gene: TRBJ2-3
d_gene: TRBD2
abundance: .
CDR3nt: TGTGCCAGCAGCCCCCAGCTAGCGGGATTGGATACGCAGTATTTT
CDR3aa: CASSPQLAGLDTQYF

v_gene: TRBV7-9
j_gene: TRBJ2-1
d_gene: TRBD1
abundance: .
CDR3nt: TGTGCCAGCAGCTTGGGGACAGCCCACAATGAGCAGTTCTTC
CDR3aa: CASSLGTAHNEQFF

v_gene: TRBV21-1
j_gene: TRBJ2-7
d_gene: .
abundance: many
CDR3nt: TGTGCCAGCAGCAAAGCGAGCAGGGAGGACGAGCAGTACTTC
CDR3aa: CASSKASREDEQYF

v_gene: TRBV30
j_gene: TRBJ2-7
d_gene: TRBD2
abundance: .
CDR3nt: TGTGCCTGGAGTAGACGGGACTTTCCGACTAGCGTCTCCTACGAGCAGTACTTC
CDR3aa: CAWSRRDFPTSVSYEQYF

v_gene: TRBV5-4
j_gene: TRBJ1-5
d_gene: TRBD1
abundance: .
CDR3nt: TGTGCCAGCAGCCCGGGACAGGGGCCCAATCAGCCCCAGCATTTT
CDR3aa: CASSPGQGPNQPQHF

v_gene: TRBV6-6
j_gene: TRBJ2-3
d_gene: .
abundance: .
CDR3nt: TGTGCCAGCAGTGCCAGGGTGACTAGCACAGATACGCAGTATTTT
CDR3aa: CASSARVTSTDTQYF

v_gene: TRBV27
j_gene: TRBJ2-7
d_gene: .
abundance: few
CDR3nt: TGTGCCAGCAGTAAAGGTCGGGGACCCTACGAGCAGTACTTC
CDR3aa: CASSKGRGPYEQYF

v_gene: TRBV20-1
j_gene: TRBJ1-2
d_gene: .
abundance: .
CDR3nt: TGCAGTGCGGTTTTCGGGGAGGGCTACACCTTC
CDR3aa: CSAVFGEGYTF

v_gene: TRBV28
j_gene: TRBJ2-2
d_gene: .
abundance: .
CDR3nt: TGTGCCAGCAGCGCTCGACGGGAGAACACCGGGGAGCTGTTTTTT
CDR3aa: CASSARRENTGELFF

v_gene: TRBV5-1
j_gene: TRBJ2-4
d_gene: .
abundance: once
CDR3nt: TGCGCCAGCAGCTTGCGGGCCAATCGGGGTAGCAACATTCAGTACTTC
CDR3aa: CASSLRANRGSNIQYF

v_gene: TRBV7-9
j_gene: TRBJ2-1
d_gene: .
abundance: few
CDR3nt: TGTGCCAGCAATGAGATTAATGAGCAGTTCTTC
CDR3aa: CASNEINEQFF

v_gene: TRBV19
j_gene: TRBJ2-4
d_gene: TRBD2
abundance: .
CDR3nt: TGTGCCAGTAGTATGGCGGGAGCGATCAACCCACTAGCCAAAAACATTCAGTACTTC
CDR3aa: CASSMAGAINPLAKNIQYF

v_gene: TRBV5-1
j_gene: TRBJ2-2
d_gene: .
abundance: .
CDR3nt: TGCGCCACCGGGTGGGGGACGAACACCGGGGAGCTGTTTTTT
CDR3aa: CATGWGTNTGELFF

v_gene: TRBV4-1
j_gene: TRBJ1-5
d_gene: .
abundance: .
CDR3nt: TGCGCCAGCAGCCAAGATCCTTATCAGCCCCAGCATTTT
CDR3aa: CASSQDPYQPQHF

v_gene: TRBV5-8
j_gene: TRBJ2-2
d_gene: .
abundance: .
CDR3nt: TGTGCCAGCAGCTTGGGTCGAGGTAGCAAGAACACCGGGGAGCTGTTTTTT
CDR3aa: CASSLGRGSKNTGELFF

v_gene: TRBV18
j_gene: TRBJ2-1
d_gene: TRBD2
abundance: .
CDR3nt: TGTGCCAGCTCATCACTAGCGGGGGACAATGAGCAGTTCTTC
CDR3aa: CASSSLAGDNEQFF

v_gene: TRBV28
j_gene: TRBJ2-2
d_gene: TRBD1
abundance: .
CDR3nt: TGTGCCAGCAGCCTCAGCAGGGGGTCGACCGGGGAGCTGTTTTTT
CDR3aa: CASSLSRGSTGELFF

v_gene: TRBV5-1
j_gene: TRBJ2-7
d_gene: TRBD1
abundance: .
CDR3nt: TGCGCCAGCAGCCGACAGGGGGAAAACGAGCAGTACTTC
CDR3aa: CASSRQGENEQYF

v_gene: TRBV7-9
j_gene: TRBJ2-5
d_gene: .
abundance: .
CDR3nt: TGTGCCAGCAGCTTAGCGCGTCACGGGGAGACCCAGTACTTC
CDR3aa: CASSLARHGETQYF

v_gene: TRBV7-9
j_gene: TRBJ1-2
d_gene: .
abundance: .
CDR3nt: TGTGCCAGCAGCTTCGACAGCCTCACCTTC
CDR3aa: CASSFDSLTF

v_gene: TRBV9
j_gene: TRBJ2-7
d_gene: TRBD2
abundance: .
CDR3nt: TGTGCCAGCAGCGGCGCACCTAGCGGGTCTTCCTACGAGCAGTACTTC
CDR3aa: CASSGAPSGSSYEQYF

v_gene: TRBV28
j_gene: TRBJ1-1
d_gene: .
abundance: few
CDR3nt: TGTGCCACGACGGAGGGGTTGAACACTGAAGCTTTCTTT
CDR3aa: CATTEGLNTEAFF

v_gene: TRBV4-1
j_gene: TRBJ1-5
d_gene: .
abundance: .
CDR3nt: TGCGCCAGCAGCCAAGTTTCAGGGCCCAATCAGCCCCAGCATTTT
CDR3aa: CASSQVSGPNQPQHF

v_gene: TRBV29-1
j_gene: TRBJ2-4
d_gene: .
abundance: few
CDR3nt: TGCAGCGTTTCAGACCGAAACATTCAGTACTTC
CDR3aa: CSVSDRNIQYF

v_gene: TRBV29-1
j_gene: TRBJ2-2
d_gene: TRBD2
abundance: .
CDR3nt: TGCAGCGTTGAACTAGCGGGAGAGGGCACCGGGGAGCTGTTTTTT
CDR3aa: CSVELAGEGTGELFF

v_gene: TRBV10-2
j_gene: TRBJ2-7
d_gene: .
abundance: .
CDR3nt: TGCGCCATGGCGGCCTCGGGGTTCAACGAGCAGTACTTC
CDR3aa: CAMAASGFNEQYF

v_gene: TRBV2
j_gene: TRBJ2-7
d_gene: TRBD1
abundance: .
CDR3nt: TGTGCCAGCAGTCCCGGGACAGGGTCCCACGAGCAGTACTTC
CDR3aa: CASSPGTGSHEQYF

v_gene: TRBV11-2
j_gene: TRBJ2-1
d_gene: TRBD2
abundance: few
CDR3nt: TGTGCCAGCAGCTTAGACTGGGGGACGGGAGGGTACAATGAGCAGTTCTTC
CDR3aa: CASSLDWGTGGYNEQFF

v_gene: TRBV19
j_gene: TRBJ2-7
d_gene: TRBD2
abundance: few
CDR3nt: TGTGCCAGTAGAGCTAGCGGGGTGAGGGACGAGCAGTACTTC
CDR3aa: CASRASGVRDEQYF

v_gene: TRBV27
j_gene: TRBJ2-4
d_gene: .
abundance: .
CDR3nt: TGTGCCAGCAGTTTATTTTCCGGAAGCCTCACCAAAAACATTCAGTACTTC
CDR3aa: CASSLFSGSLTKNIQYF